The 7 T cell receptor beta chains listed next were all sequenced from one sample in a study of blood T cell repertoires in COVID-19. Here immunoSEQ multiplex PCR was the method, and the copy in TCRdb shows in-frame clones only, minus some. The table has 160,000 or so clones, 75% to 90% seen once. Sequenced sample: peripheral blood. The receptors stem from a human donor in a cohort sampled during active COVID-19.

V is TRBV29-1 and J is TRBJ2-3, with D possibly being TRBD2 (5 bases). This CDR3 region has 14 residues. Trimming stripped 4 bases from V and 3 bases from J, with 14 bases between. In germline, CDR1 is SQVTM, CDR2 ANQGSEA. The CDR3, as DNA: TGCAGCGTTGCCTTCGGTGGGAGTACAGATACGCAGTATTTT. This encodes CSVAFGGSTDTQYF.

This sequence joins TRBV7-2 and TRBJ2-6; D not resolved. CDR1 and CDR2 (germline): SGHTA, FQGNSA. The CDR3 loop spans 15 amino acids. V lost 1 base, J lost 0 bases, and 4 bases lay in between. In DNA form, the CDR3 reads TGTGCCAGCAGCTTAGACATCTCTGGGGCCAACGTCCTGACTTTC. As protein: CASSLDISGANVLTF.

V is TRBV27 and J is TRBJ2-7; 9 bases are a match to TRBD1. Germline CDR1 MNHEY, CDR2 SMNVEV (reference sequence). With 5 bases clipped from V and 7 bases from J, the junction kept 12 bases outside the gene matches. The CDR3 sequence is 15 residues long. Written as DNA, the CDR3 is TGTGCCAGCAGTCCCCGGGGACAGGGTGTGTGGGAGCAGTACTTC. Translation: CASSPRGQGVWEQYF.

The CDR3 region has the DNA TGTGCCAGCAGTCGATCCGGGAATCAAGAGACCCAGTACTTC. Translation gives CASSRSGNQETQYF. This chain uses TRBV3-1 (or the pseudogene TRBV3-2) with TRBJ2-5; D is perhaps TRBD2 (5 bases). The length of the CDR3 is 14 residues. Germline V gene data show CDR1 as LGHDT and CDR2 as YNNKEL (reference sequence). V was trimmed by 6 bases and J by 2 bases, leaving 13 bases between them.

The CDR3 nucleotides are TGCAGCGTTCAGGACAATGAGCAGTTCTTC. This sequence encodes CSVQDNEQFF. V and J are TRBV29-1 and TRBJ2-1, with unresolved D. V lost 5 bases to trimming and J lost 5 bases, with 4 bases between them. CDR3 length: 10 residues. CDR1 is SQVTM, CDR2 ANQGSEA, per germline.

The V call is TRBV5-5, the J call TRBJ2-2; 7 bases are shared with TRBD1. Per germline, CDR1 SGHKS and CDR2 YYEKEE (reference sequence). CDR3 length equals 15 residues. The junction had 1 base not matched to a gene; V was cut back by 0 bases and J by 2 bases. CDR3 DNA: TGTGCCAGCAGCTTGGGACAGGGAAACACCGGGGAGCTGTTTTTT. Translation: CASSLGQGNTGELFF.

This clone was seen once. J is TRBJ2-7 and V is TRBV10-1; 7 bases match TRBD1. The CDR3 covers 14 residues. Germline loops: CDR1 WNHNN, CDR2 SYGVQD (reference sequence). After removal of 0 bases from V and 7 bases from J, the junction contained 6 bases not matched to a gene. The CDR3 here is CASSESGQVEEQYF. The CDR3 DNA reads TGCGCCAGCAGTGAGTCCGGACAGGTCGAAGAGCAGTACTTC.